This passage covers 28 T cell receptor beta chains from one sample sequenced in a study of radiation and T cells in renal cell carcinoma. Clones were read by immunoSEQ multiplex PCR, and TCRdb kept only the in-frame ones, dropping some. The table records some 120,000 clones, more than 75% of them present only once. Time point described: blood 2 weeks post-SBRT. Noted treatment: 15 Gy SBRT to primary tumor, nephrectomy 4 weeks later. Sequencing was performed on blood, taken from a patient whose treatment included radiotherapy and nephrectomy. These receptors originate from a woman between 65 and 79 years old with renal cell carcinoma.

The chain joins TRBV30 to TRBJ2-3; D possibly corresponds to TRBD1 (5 bases). The ends were cut back, 5 bases at V and 6 bases at J, with 15 bases in the middle. CDR1 and CDR2 from the germline V gene are GTSNPN and SVGIG (reference sequence). The CDR3 has 13 residues. CDR3 protein: CAWQSMGRDTQYF. The DNA of the CDR3 is TGTGCCTGGCAATCCATGGGGCGGGATACGCAGTATTTT.

Turning to this clone: Other DNA sequences in the sample encode the same CDR3. V and J are TRBV7-2 and TRBJ2-3; D possibly corresponds to TRBD2 (5 bases). The germline V gene has CDR1 SGHTA and CDR2 FQGNSA. The V end lost 6 bases, the J end lost 3 bases, and 7 bases lay between the germline ends. This CDR3 comprises 12 residues. Here the CDR3 reads CASRLGTDTQYF. The CDR3, as DNA: TGTGCCAGCAGACTAGGGACAGATACGCAGTATTTT.

The chain uses TRBV11-2 and TRBJ2-1; D may be TRBD2 (5 bases). Germline values: CDR1 SGHAT, CDR2 FQNNGV. V was cut by 1 base and J by 3 bases, with 10 bases left in between. The CDR3 loop spans 15 amino acids. Here the CDR3 DNA reads TGTGCCAGCAGCTTAGTCATAGGACTCTACAATGAGCAGTTCTTC. It encodes CASSLVIGLYNEQFF.

The chain couples TRBV25-1 to TRBJ1-2; D not certain. CDR1 is MGHDK, CDR2 SYGVNS, per germline. Trimming took 1 base from V and 3 from J, leaving 12 bases between them. The CDR3 length is 15 residues. CDR3 residues: CASSESGSRYYGYTF. In DNA form, the CDR3 reads TGTGCCAGCAGTGAATCGGGCAGCAGATACTATGGCTACACCTTC.

The chain combines TRBV2 with TRBJ2-7; 7 bases map to TRBD1. Germline CDR1 and CDR2: SNHLY and FYNNEI. V was clipped by 7 bases and J by 5 bases; unmatched bases: 8. The length of the CDR3 is 13 residues. The CDR3 DNA is TGTGCCAGCACTACGGACAGGAGTAACGAGCAGTACTTC. The encoded protein is CASTTDRSNEQYF.

V usage is TRBV29-1 and J usage is TRBJ2-2; 7 nucleotides match TRBD1. The germline CDR1 and CDR2 sequences are SQVTM and ANQGSEA. The CDR3 is made up of 16 amino acids. V lost 6 bases, J lost 0 bases, and 10 bases stayed unmatched. This chain's CDR3 is CSVKSGQSSNTGELFF. Written as DNA, the CDR3 is TGCAGCGTCAAATCGGGACAGTCATCGAACACCGGGGAGCTGTTTTTT.

The rearrangement links TRBV7-2 to TRBJ1-1, with TRBD1 as a possible D gene (5 bases). Trimming left V 1 base short and J 9 bases short, with 18 bases between. The germline CDR1 and CDR2 sequences are SGHTA and FQGNSA. The CDR3 length is 15 residues. The CDR3 reads CASSLGLGRTPKAFF. CDR3 coding DNA: TGTGCCAGCAGCTTAGGGTTGGGACGGACCCCTAAAGCTTTCTTT.

The genes are TRBV6-1 and TRBJ1-1; perhaps TRBD1 as D (5 bases). CDR1 and CDR2 from the germline V gene are MNHNS and SASEGT. This CDR3 spans 13 amino acids. Trimming cost V 7 bases and J 5 bases, with 14 bases left between them. CDR3 sequence reads: CASINSGLTEAFF. CDR3 in DNA: TGTGCCAGCATTAATTCAGGGCTGACTGAAGCTTTCTTT.

V usage is TRBV9 and J usage is TRBJ2-3; the match to TRBD2 covers 7 bases. V lost 0 bases and J lost 4; bases outside the gene matches: 8. Germline V lookup: CDR1 SGDLS, CDR2 YYNGEE. The CDR3 consists of 16 residues. The CDR3: CASSVGVGGGADTQYF. CDR3 in DNA: TGTGCCAGCAGCGTAGGGGTCGGCGGGGGTGCAGATACGCAGTATTTT.

V gene TRBV6-6 combines with J gene TRBJ2-2; D possibly corresponds to TRBD1 (6 bases). V lost 7 bases, J lost 1 base, and 10 bases lay in between. From germline, CDR1 is MNHNY and CDR2 SVGAGI (reference sequence). The CDR3 loop spans 14 amino acids. CDR3 loop: CASNPTGNTGELFF. CDR3 coding DNA: TGTGCCAGCAATCCGACAGGGAACACCGGGGAGCTGTTTTTT.

This clone has a single count. The chain is built from TRBV5-5 and TRBJ1-5; D remains unclear. This CDR3 contains 13 residues. V was shortened by 1 base and J by 6 bases, with 8 bases between the two germline ends. Per the germline V gene, CDR1 is SGHKS and CDR2 is YYEKEE (reference sequence). The CDR3 spells CASSLSMGQPQHF. CDR3 sequence (DNA): TGTGCCAGCAGCTTGTCGATGGGTCAGCCCCAGCATTTT.

The chain combines TRBV4-3 with TRBJ2-3, with a tentative D call TRBD1 (5 bases). Germline V gene data show CDR1 as LGHNA and CDR2 as YSLEER. CDR3 length: 16 residues. The V end lost 2 bases, the J end lost 0 bases, and 12 bases lay between the germline ends. The CDR3 DNA follows: TGCGCCAGCAGCCAACTTGGCCCAGGGAGCACAGATACGCAGTATTTT. Translation gives CASSQLGPGSTDTQYF.

This rearrangement joins TRBV7-8 to TRBJ2-7; TRBD1 matches 9 bases. The CDR3 has 15 amino acids. After removal of 3 bases from V and 7 bases from J, the junction contained 10 bases not matched to a gene. Germline lookup yields CDR1 SGHVS and CDR2 FQNEAQ. In DNA, the CDR3 is TGTGCCAGCAGCTTGGGGGACAGGGCACTGGGGGAGCAGTACTTC. Translating gives CASSLGDRALGEQYF.

This rearrangement joins TRBV5-1 to TRBJ2-2; no definite D call. V was trimmed by 3 bases and J by 1 base, leaving 19 bases between them. The CDR3 sequence is 18 residues long. Germline CDR1 and CDR2: SGHRS and YFSETQ. The CDR3 region has the DNA TGCGCCAGCAGCTACATCGTAGTAGCCTCGGGGAACACCGGGGAGCTGTTTTTT. The encoded protein is CASSYIVVASGNTGELFF.

This chain links TRBV19 with TRBJ2-3; either TRBD1 or TRBD2 may fit D (6 bases each). The CDR3 is 15 amino acids. Per the germline V gene, CDR1 is LNHDA and CDR2 is SQIVND (reference sequence). V lost 5 bases, J lost 2 bases, and 14 bases lay in between. CDR3 bases: TGTGCCAGTAGTTTGACGGGGGCCCTCACAGATACGCAGTATTTT. Translating gives CASSLTGALTDTQYF.

CDR3 coding DNA: TGTGCCAGCAGCCCGGGATGGAACAGGGGCGAGCAGTACTTC. The encoded protein is CASSPGWNRGEQYF. The chain links TRBV11-3 to TRBJ2-7; the match to TRBD1 covers 7 bases. CDR1 and CDR2 (germline): SGHNT, YENEEA. This CDR3 comprises 14 residues. The junction had 10 bases not matched to a gene; V was cut back by 5 bases and J by 6 bases.

The J gene is TRBJ1-2, the V gene TRBV6-5; D is undetermined. The V end lost 3 bases, the J end lost 4 bases, and 12 bases lay between the germline ends. This CDR3 has 14 amino acids. Germline V lookup: CDR1 MNHEY, CDR2 SVGAGI. CDR3 amino acids: CASSYQMGSYGYTF. CDR3 sequence (DNA): TGTGCCAGCAGTTATCAGATGGGAAGCTATGGCTACACCTTC.

The chain recombines TRBV7-9 with TRBJ2-3; 12 bases align to TRBD2. V trimming: 4 bases; J trimming: 6 bases; junction bases outside the gene matches: 5. Germline CDR1 reads SEHNR; CDR2 reads FQNEAQ (reference sequence). The length of the CDR3 is 15 residues. The CDR3, as DNA: TGTGCCAGCAGCTCGAGGACTAGCGGGGATGATACGCAGTATTTT. It specifies CASSSRTSGDDTQYF. Drawing the rest from reference TRBV7-9 and TRBJ2-3, the complete variable domain is DTGVSQNPRHKITKRGQNVTFRCDPISEHNRLYWYRQTLGQGPEFLTYFQNEAQLEKSRLLSDRFSAERPKGSFSTLEIQRTEQGDSAMYLCASSSRTSGDDTQYFGPGTRLTVL.

The chain couples TRBV4-2 to TRBJ2-1, with D possibly called TRBD1 or TRBD2 (5 bases each). Germline CDR1 is LGHNA and CDR2 is YNFKEQ. CDR3 size: 15 residues. Trimming pared 0 bases from V and 9 bases from J, leaving 15 bases between. The CDR3 loop reads CASSQDGLAGSEQFF. In DNA, the CDR3 is TGTGCCAGCAGCCAAGACGGGCTAGCAGGGAGTGAGCAGTTCTTC.

This chain joins TRBV5-6 and TRBJ1-2; tentative D call: TRBD1 (6 bases). The CDR3 extends over 14 amino acids. Germline loops: CDR1 SGHDT, CDR2 YYEEEE. Trimming pared 4 bases from V and 5 bases from J, leaving 15 bases between. DNA of the CDR3: TGTGCCAGCAGCGAAACAGGGTCCCCTTATGGCTACACCTTC. It encodes CASSETGSPYGYTF.

The genes are TRBV2 and TRBJ1-4, with 8 bases that match TRBD1. Trimming took 7 bases from V and 7 from J; bases not matched to a gene: 8. CDR1 is SNHLY, CDR2 FYNNEI, per germline. The CDR3 length is 14 residues. The CDR3 loop reads CASTTVGTGEKLFF. CDR3 bases: TGTGCCAGCACCACGGTGGGGACAGGTGAAAAACTGTTTTTT.

The DNA for the CDR3 is TGTGCCAGCAGACTTAGCGGGGATGAAACAGATACGCAGTATTTT. Translation: CASRLSGDETDTQYF. The chain joins TRBV14 to TRBJ2-3, with 8 bases identical to TRBD2. V dropped 6 bases and J dropped 3; count of bases not matched to a gene: 8. This CDR3 is built from 15 residues. The germline V gene has CDR1 SGHDN and CDR2 FVKESK. Based on the CDR3 plus reference TRBV14 and TRBJ2-3, the full variable domain is EAGVTQFPSHSVIEKGQTVTLRCDPISGHDNLYWYRRVMGKEIKFLLHFVKESKQDESGMPNNRFLAERTGGTYSTLKVQPAELEDSGVYFCASRLSGDETDTQYFGPGTRLTVL.

The rearrangement uses TRBV9 and TRBJ2-7; possibly TRBD1 for D (6 bases). Germline assignment: CDR1 SGDLS and CDR2 YYNGEE. Trimming took 3 bases from V and 0 from J, leaving 10 bases between them. This CDR3 spans 14 amino acids. Here the CDR3 reads CASSGGQSSYEQYF. CDR3 bases: TGTGCCAGCAGCGGAGGACAGAGCTCCTACGAGCAGTACTTC.

The rearrangement uses TRBV7-9 and TRBJ1-6; D unclear. Trimming shortened V by 0 bases and J by 9 bases, and 12 bases separated the two germline ends. The germline gives CDR1 SEHNR, CDR2 FQNEAQ (reference sequence). The CDR3 runs 15 residues. CDR3 residues: CASSLARAGGSPLHF. The CDR3 DNA reads as TGTGCCAGCAGCTTAGCGCGGGCCGGCGGTTCACCCCTCCACTTT.

The chain combines TRBV15 with TRBJ1-2; no clear D. Germline CDR1 reads LNHNV; CDR2 reads YYDKDF (reference sequence). The CDR3 length is 15 residues. Trimming took 1 base from V and 0 from J, leaving 9 bases between them. DNA for the CDR3: TGTGCCACCAGCAGAGCGATAGGAGCTAACTATGGCTACACCTTC. Protein: CATSRAIGANYGYTF.

This chain connects TRBV5-1 to TRBJ2-3; D gene uncertain. The germline V gene has CDR1 SGHRS and CDR2 YFSETQ. This CDR3 is built from 14 residues. V dropped 0 bases and J dropped 1 base, with 6 bases sitting between them. The CDR3 here is CASSLDTGTDTQYF. Here the CDR3 DNA reads TGCGCCAGCAGCTTGGATACTGGCACAGATACGCAGTATTTT.

The rearrangement joins TRBV15 to TRBJ1-4, with D hard to call. Deletions cut 9 bases from V and 8 bases from J, with 13 bases between. The CDR3 covers 12 residues. The germline V gene encodes CDR1 LNHNV and CDR2 YYDKDF (reference sequence). CDR3 nucleotide sequence: TGTGCCACTAGTCTTCGAGGGGAAAAACTGTTTTTT. As protein: CATSLRGEKLFF.

V is TRBV5-4 and J is TRBJ1-1, with TRBD1 matching over 7 bases. CDR1 and CDR2 (germline): SGHNT, YYREEE (reference sequence). The CDR3 length is 15 residues. J was trimmed by 7 bases and V by 3 bases; bases with no gene match: 12. Here the CDR3 DNA reads TGTGCCAGCAGCTACCAGGACAGGCCACTTCATGAAGCTTTCTTT. Its translation is CASSYQDRPLHEAFF.